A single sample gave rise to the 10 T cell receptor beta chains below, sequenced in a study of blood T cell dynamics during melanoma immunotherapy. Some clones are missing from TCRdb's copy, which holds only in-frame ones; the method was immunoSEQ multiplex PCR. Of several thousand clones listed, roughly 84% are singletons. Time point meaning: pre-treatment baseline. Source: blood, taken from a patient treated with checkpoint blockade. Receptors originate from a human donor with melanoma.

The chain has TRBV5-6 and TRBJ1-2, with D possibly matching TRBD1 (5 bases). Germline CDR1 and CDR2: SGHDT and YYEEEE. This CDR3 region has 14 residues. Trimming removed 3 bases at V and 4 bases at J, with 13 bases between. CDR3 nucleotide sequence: TGTGCCAGCAGCTACTCAGGGACCTCCTATGGCTACACCTTC. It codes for CASSYSGTSYGYTF.

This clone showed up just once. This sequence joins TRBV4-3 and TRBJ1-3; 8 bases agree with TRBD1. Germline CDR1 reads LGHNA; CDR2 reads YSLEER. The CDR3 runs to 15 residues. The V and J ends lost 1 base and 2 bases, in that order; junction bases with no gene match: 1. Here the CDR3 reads CASSQAGQAGNTIYF. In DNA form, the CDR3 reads TGCGCCAGCAGCCAAGCGGGACAGGCTGGAAACACCATATATTTT.

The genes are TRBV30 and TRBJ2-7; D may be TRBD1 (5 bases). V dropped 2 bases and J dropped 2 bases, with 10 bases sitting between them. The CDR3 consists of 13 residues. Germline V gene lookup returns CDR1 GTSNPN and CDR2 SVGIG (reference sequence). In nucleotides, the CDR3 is TGTGCCTGGAGTCAAGACAGACCCTACGAGCAGTACTTC. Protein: CAWSQDRPYEQYF.

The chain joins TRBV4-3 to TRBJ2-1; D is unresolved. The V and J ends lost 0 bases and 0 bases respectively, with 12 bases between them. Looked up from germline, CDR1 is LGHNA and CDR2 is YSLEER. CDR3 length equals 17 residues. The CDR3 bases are TGCGCCAGCAGCCAAGAAAGTCCGTCTAGCTCCTACAATGAGCAGTTCTTC. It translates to CASSQESPSSSYNEQFF.

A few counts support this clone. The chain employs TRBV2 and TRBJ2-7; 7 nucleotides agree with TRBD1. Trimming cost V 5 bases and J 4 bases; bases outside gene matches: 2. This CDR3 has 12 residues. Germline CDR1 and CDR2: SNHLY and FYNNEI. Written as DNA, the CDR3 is TGTGCCAGCAGTAGGGACAGTTACGAGCAGTACTTC. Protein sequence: CASSRDSYEQYF.

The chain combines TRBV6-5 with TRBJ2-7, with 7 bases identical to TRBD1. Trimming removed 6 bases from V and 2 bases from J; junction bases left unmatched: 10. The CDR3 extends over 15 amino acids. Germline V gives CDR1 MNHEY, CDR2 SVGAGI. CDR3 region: CASSRRQGTPYEQYF. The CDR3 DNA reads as TGTGCCAGCAGCCGACGACAGGGAACCCCCTACGAGCAGTACTTC.

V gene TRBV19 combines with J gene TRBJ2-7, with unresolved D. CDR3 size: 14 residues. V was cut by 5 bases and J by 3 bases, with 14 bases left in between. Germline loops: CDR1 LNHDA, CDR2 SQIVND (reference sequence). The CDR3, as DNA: TGTGCCAGTAGTCAAAGTCTGTTAGACTACGAGCAGTACTTC. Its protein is CASSQSLLDYEQYF.

CDR3 nucleotides: TGCAGCGTTGAAGGGCAGGGGTTTACGACTGAAGCTTTCTTT. Amino acids: CSVEGQGFTTEAFF. The chain links TRBV29-1 to TRBJ1-1; perhaps TRBD1 as D (6 bases). Germline V lookup: CDR1 SQVTM, CDR2 ANQGSEA. Trimming pared 1 base from V and 5 bases from J, leaving 14 bases between. This CDR3 contains 14 residues.

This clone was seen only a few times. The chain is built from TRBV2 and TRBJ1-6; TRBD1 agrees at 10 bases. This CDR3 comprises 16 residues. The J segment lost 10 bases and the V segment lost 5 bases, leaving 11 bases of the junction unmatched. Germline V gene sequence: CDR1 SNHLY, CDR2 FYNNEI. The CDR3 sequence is CASSRDRGPGWSPLHF. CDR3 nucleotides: TGTGCCAGCAGTCGGGACAGGGGCCCCGGTTGGTCACCCCTCCACTTT. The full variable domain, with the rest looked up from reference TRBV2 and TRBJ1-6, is EPEVTQTPSHQVTQMGQEVILRCVPISNHLYFYWYRQILGQKVEFLVSFYNNEISEKSEIFDDQFSVERPDGSNFTLKIRSTKLEDSAMYFCASSRDRGPGWSPLHFGNGTRLTVT.

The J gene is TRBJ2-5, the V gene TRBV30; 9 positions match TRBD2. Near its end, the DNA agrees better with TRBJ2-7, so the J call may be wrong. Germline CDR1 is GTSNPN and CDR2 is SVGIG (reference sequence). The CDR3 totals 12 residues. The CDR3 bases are TGTGCCTGGGCGGGGGGGCCCTACGAGCAGTACTTC. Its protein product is CAWAGGPYEQYF.